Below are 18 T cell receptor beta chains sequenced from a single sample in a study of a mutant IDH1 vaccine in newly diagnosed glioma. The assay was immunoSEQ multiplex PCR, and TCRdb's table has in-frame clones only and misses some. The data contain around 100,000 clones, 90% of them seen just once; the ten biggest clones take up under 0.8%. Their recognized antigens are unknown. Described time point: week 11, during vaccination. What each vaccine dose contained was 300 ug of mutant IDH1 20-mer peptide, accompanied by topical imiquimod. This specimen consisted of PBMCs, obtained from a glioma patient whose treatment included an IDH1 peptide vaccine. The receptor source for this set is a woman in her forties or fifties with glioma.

The CDR3 region is CASSIQGAKNTEAFF. The CDR3 nucleotides are TGTGCCAGCAGTATACAGGGGGCCAAGAACACTGAAGCTTTCTTT. The genes are TRBV28 and TRBJ1-1, with TRBD1 matching over 9 bases. This CDR3 has 15 residues. CDR1 MDHEN and CDR2 SYDVKM come from the germline V gene. V was pared by 5 bases and J by 1 base, with 5 bases of the junction left unmatched.

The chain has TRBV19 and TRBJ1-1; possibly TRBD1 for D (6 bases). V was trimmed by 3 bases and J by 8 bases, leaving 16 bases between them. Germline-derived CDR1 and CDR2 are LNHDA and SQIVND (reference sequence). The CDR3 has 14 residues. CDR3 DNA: TGTGCCAGTAGTATCACAGGGTTCATCGAAGAAGCTTTCTTT. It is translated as CASSITGFIEEAFF.

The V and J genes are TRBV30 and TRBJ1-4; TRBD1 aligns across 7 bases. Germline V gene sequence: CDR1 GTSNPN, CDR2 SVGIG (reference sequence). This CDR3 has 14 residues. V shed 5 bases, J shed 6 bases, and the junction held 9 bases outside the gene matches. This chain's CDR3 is CAWGPGQRYEKLFF. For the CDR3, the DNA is TGTGCCTGGGGACCGGGACAGAGATATGAAAAACTGTTTTTT.

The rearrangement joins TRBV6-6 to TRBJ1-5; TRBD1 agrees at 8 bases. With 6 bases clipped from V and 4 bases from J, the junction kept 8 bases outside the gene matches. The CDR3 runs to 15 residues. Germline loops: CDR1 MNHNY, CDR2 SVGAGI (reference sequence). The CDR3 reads CASSRGTGFNQPQHF. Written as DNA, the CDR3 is TGTGCCAGCAGCCGAGGGACAGGTTTTAATCAGCCCCAGCATTTT.

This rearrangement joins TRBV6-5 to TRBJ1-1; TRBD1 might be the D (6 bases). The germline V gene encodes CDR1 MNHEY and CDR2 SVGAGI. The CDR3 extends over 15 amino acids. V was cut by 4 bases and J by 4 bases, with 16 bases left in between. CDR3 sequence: CASSSGQIRSTEAFF. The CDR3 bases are TGTGCCAGCAGTTCGGGACAAATTAGGAGCACTGAAGCTTTCTTT.

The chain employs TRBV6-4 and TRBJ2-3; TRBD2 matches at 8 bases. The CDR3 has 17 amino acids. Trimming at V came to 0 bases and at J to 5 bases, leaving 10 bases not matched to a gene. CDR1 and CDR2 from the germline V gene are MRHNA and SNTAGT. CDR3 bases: TGTGCCAGCAGTGACTCGGCTAGCGGGCCAGGAATAGATACGCAGTATTTT. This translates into CASSDSASGPGIDTQYF.

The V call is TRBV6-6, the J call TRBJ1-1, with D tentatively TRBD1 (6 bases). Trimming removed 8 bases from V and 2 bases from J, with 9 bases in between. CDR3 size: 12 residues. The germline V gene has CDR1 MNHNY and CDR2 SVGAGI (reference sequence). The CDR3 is CASQGHNTEAFF. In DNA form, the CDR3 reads TGTGCCAGCCAGGGACATAACACTGAAGCTTTCTTT.

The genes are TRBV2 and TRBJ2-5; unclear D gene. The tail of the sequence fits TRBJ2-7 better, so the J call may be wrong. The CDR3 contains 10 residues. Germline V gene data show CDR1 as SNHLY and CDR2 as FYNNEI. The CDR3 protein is CASFGGEQYF. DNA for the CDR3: TGTGCCAGCTTCGGCGGCGAGCAGTACTTC.

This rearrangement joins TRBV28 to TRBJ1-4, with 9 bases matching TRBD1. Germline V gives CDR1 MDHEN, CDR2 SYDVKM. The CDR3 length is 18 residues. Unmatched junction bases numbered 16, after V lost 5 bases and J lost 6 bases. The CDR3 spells CASSHHRGRKQGHEKLFF. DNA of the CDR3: TGTGCCAGCAGTCACCACAGGGGGCGGAAACAAGGACATGAAAAACTGTTTTTT.

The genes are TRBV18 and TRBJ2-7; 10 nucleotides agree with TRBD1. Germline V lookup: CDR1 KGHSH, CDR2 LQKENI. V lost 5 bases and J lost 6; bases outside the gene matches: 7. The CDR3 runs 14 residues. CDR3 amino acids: CASSTPRTGGEQYF. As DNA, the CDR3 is TGTGCCAGCTCAACCCCCCGGACAGGGGGCGAGCAGTACTTC.

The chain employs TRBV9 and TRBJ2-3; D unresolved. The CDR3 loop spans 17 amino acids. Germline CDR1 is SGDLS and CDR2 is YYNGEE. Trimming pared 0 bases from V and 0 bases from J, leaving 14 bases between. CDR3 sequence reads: CASSVAPYTSSTDTQYF. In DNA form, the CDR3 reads TGTGCCAGCAGCGTAGCACCTTACACATCTAGCACAGATACGCAGTATTTT.

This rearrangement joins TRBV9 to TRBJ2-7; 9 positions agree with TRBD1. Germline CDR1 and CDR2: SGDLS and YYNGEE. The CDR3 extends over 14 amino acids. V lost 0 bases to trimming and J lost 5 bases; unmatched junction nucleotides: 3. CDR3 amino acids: CASSVGTGENEQYF. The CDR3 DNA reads TGTGCCAGCAGCGTAGGGACAGGGGAGAACGAGCAGTACTTC.

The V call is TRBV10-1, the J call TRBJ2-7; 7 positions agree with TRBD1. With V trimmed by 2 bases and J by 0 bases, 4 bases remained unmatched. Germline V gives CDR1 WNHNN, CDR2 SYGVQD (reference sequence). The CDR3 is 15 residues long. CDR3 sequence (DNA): TGCGCCAGCAGTGAGACGGGACAGCCCTCCTACGAGCAGTACTTC. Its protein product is CASSETGQPSYEQYF.

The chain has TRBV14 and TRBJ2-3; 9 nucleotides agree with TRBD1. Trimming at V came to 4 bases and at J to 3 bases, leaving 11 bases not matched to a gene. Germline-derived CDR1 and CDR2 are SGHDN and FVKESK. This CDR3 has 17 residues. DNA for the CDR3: TGTGCCAGCAGCCCGCCGGGACAGGGAATTTCGACAGATACGCAGTATTTT. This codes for CASSPPGQGISTDTQYF.

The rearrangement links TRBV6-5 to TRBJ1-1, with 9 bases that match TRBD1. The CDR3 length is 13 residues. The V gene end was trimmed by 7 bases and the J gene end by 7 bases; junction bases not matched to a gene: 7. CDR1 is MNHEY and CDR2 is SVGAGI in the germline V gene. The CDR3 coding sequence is TGTGCCAGCATACGGACAGGGGCCTTTGAAGCTTTCTTT. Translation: CASIRTGAFEAFF.

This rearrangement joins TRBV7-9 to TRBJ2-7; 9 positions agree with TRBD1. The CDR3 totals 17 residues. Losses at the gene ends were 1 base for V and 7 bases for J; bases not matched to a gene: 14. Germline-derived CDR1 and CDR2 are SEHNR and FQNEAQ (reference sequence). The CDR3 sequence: CASSLDPVGQGSGEQYF. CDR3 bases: TGTGCCAGCAGCTTAGACCCCGTGGGACAGGGATCGGGAGAGCAGTACTTC.

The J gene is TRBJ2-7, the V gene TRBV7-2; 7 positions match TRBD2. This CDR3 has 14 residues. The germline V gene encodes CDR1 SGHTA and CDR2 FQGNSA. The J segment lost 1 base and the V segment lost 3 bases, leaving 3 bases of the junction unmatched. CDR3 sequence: CASSFPGLSYEQYF. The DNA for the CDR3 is TGTGCCAGCAGCTTCCCGGGACTATCCTACGAGCAGTACTTC.

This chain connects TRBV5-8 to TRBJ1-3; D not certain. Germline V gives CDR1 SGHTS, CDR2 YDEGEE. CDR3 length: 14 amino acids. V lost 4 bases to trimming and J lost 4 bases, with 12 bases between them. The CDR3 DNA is TGTGCCAGCAGCCCGGCGGGAGCGGGAAACACCATATATTTT. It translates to CASSPAGAGNTIYF.